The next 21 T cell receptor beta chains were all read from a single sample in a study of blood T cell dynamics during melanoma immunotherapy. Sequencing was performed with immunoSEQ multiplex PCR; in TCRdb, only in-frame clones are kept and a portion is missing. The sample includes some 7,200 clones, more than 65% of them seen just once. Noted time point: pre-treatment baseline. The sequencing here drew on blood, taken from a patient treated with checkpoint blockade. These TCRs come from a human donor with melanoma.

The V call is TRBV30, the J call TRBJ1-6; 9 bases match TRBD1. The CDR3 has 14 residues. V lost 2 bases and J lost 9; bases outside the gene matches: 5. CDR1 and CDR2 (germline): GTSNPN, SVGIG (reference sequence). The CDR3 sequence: CAWSLGQGSSPLHF. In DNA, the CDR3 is TGTGCCTGGAGTTTAGGACAGGGGAGTTCACCCCTCCACTTT.

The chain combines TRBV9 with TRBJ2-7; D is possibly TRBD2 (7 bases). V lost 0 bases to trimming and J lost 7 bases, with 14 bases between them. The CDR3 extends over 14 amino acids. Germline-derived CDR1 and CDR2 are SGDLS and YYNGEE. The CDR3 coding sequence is TGTGCCAGCAGCGTAGACGCGGGGGACAAGGAGCAGTACTTC. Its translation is CASSVDAGDKEQYF.

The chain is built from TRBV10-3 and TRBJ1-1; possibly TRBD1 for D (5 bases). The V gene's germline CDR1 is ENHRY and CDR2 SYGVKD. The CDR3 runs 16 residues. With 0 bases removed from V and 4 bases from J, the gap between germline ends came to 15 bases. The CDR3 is CAISESSGQGGTEAFF. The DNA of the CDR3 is TGTGCCATCAGTGAGTCTTCCGGGCAGGGTGGCACTGAAGCTTTCTTT.

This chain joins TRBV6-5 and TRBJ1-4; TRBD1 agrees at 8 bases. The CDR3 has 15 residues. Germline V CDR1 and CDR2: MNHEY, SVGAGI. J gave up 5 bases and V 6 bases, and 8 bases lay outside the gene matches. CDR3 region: CASRSPGGGNEKLFF. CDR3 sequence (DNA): TGTGCCAGCAGGTCCCCAGGGGGCGGGAATGAAAAACTGTTTTTT.

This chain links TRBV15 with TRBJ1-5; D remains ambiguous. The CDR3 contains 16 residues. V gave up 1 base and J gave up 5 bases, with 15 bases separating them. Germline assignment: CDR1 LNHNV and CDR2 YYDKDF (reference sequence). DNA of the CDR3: TGTGCCACCAGCAGAGGGTCGGGGTTTGAGCATCAGCCCCAGCATTTT. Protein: CATSRGSGFEHQPQHF.

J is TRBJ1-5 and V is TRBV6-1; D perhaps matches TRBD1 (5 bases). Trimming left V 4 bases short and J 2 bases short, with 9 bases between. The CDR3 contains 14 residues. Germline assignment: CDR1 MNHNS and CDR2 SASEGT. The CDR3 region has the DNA TGTGCCAGCAGTGGGGGACCTGGCAATCAGCCCCAGCATTTT. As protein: CASSGGPGNQPQHF.

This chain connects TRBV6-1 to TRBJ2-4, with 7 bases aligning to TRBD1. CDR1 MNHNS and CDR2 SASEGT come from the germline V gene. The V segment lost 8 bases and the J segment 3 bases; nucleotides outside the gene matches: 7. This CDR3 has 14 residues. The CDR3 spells CASRGRDSKNIQYF. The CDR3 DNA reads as TGTGCCAGCCGGGGTCGGGACAGCAAAAACATTCAGTACTTC.

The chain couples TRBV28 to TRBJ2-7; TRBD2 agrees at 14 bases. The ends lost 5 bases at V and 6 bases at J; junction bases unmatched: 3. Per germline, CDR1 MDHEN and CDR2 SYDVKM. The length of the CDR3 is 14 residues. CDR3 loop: CASSPGLAGGEQYF. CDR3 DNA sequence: TGTGCCAGCAGTCCCGGACTAGCGGGAGGCGAGCAGTACTTC.

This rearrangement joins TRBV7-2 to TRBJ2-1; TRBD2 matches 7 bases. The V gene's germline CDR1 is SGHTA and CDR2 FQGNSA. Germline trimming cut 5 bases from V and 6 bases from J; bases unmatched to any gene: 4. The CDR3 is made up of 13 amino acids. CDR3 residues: CASSRAGSNEQFF. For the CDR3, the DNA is TGTGCCAGCAGCCGAGCGGGGAGCAATGAGCAGTTCTTC.

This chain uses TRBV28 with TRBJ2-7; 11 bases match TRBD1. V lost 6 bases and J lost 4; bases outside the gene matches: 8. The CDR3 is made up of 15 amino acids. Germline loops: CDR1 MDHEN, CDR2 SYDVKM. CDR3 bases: TGTGCCAGCAGGCCCCGGACAGGGGGCAGTTACGAGCAGTACTTC. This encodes CASRPRTGGSYEQYF.

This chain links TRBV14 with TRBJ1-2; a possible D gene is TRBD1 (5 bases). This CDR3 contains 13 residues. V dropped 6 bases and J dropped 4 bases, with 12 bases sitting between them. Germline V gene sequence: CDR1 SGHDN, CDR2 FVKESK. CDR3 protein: CASSRDRFYGYTF. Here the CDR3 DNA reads TGTGCCAGCAGTCGAGACAGATTCTATGGCTACACCTTC.

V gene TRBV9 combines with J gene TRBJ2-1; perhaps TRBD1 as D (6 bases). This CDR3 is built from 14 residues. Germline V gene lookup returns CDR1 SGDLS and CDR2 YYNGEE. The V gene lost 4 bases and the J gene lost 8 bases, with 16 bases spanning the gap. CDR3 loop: CASSSRDIGDEQFF. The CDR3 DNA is TGTGCCAGCAGCTCCCGGGACATAGGTGATGAGCAGTTCTTC.

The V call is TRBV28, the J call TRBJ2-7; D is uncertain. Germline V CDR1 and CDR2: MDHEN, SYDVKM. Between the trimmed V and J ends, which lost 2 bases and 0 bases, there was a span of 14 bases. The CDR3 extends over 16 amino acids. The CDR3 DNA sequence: TGTGCCAGCAGTTTAGTATGGGGTCCTAGCTCCTACGAGCAGTACTTC. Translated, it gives CASSLVWGPSSYEQYF.

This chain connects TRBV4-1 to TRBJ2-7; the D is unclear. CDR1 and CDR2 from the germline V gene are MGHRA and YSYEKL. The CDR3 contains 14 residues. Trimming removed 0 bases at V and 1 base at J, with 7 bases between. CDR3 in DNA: TGCGCCAGCAGCCAAGATTACTCTTCCTACGAGCAGTACTTC. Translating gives CASSQDYSSYEQYF.

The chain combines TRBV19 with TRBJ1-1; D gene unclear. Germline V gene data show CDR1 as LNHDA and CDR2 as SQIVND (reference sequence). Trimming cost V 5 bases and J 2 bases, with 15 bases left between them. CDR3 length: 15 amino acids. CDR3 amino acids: CASSPGFSRNTEAFF. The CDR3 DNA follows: TGTGCCAGTAGTCCTGGCTTTAGCCGAAACACTGAAGCTTTCTTT.

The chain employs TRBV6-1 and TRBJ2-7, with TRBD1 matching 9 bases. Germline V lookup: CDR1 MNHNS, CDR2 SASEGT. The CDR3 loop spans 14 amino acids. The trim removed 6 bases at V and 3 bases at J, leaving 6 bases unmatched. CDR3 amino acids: CASRNGQGSYEQYF. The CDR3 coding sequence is TGTGCCAGCAGAAACGGACAGGGGAGCTACGAGCAGTACTTC.

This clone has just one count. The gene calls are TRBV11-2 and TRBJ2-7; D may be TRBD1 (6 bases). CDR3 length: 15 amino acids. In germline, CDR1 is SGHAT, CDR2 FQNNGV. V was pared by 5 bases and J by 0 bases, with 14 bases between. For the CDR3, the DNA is TGTGCCAGCAGCCTGGGACATATAGGCTCCTACGAGCAGTACTTC. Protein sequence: CASSLGHIGSYEQYF.

DNA of the CDR3: TGCAGCGTTGTTGGTTCCGGGGGGTCTAACTATGGCTACACCTTC. It specifies CSVVGSGGSNYGYTF. The rearrangement uses TRBV29-1 and TRBJ1-2; tentatively, D is TRBD1 (5 bases). With 4 bases removed from V and 0 bases from J, the gap between germline ends came to 15 bases. The V gene's germline CDR1 is SQVTM and CDR2 ANQGSEA. The CDR3 has 15 residues.

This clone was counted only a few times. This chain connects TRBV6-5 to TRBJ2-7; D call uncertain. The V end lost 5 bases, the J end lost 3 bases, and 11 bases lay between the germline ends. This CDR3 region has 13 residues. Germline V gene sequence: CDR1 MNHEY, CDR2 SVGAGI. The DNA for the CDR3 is TGTGCCAGCAGTCCCTATAAGGGCTACGAGCAGTACTTC. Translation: CASSPYKGYEQYF.

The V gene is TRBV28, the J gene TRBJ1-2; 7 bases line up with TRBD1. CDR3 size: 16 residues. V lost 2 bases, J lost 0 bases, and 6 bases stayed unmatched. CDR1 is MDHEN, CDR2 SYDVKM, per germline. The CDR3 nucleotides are TGTGCCAGCAGTTTACCCCTCGGGACAGCTAACTATGGCTACACCTTC. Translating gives CASSLPLGTANYGYTF.

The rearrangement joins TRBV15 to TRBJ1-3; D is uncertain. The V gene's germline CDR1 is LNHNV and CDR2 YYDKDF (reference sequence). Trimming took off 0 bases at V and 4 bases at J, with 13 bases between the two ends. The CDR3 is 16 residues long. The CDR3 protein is CATSRDIEGLGNTIYF. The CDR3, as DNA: TGTGCCACCAGCAGAGATATCGAAGGGTTAGGAAACACCATATATTTT.